The T cell receptor beta chain under discussion was sequenced for a study of Graves' ophthalmopathy and Graves' hyperthyroidism. Background on the study: The authors defined stable hyperthyroidism as no ophthalmopathy within 18 months of follow-up. Study results and limitations: The model's prediction of ophthalmopathy progression had 70.59% sensitivity and approximately 77% specificity.

No donor had other autoimmune disease, uncontrolled infection, pregnancy or lactation. CDR3 length equals 11 residues. The germline V and J ends were trimmed by 1 base and 8 bases, with 5 bases remaining between them. Germline CDR1 SEHNR, CDR2 FQNEAQ (reference sequence). A word on this clonotype: The antigen remains unidentified.

TCR beta CDR3 regions were amplified from RNA transcripts. Following a first-round RT-PCR that used HTBI primers, a second-round multiplex PCR was carried out. A single record per CDR3 protein comes from TCRdb applying MiXCR to the multiplex PCR reads. The repertoire has 500,000 to 600,000 distinct CDR3 sequences, approximately 35% of them found once; the top ten carry roughly 4%. The J gene is TRBJ1-2, the V gene TRBV7-9; D remains ambiguous. Sample: peripheral blood or thyroid tissue (not recorded which). The clonotype was recovered from an adult man with Graves' hyperthyroidism. Here the CDR3 reads CASSLERGYTF. The CDR3 nucleotides are TGTGCCAGCAGCTTAGAGCGGGGCTACACCTTC. Together with reference TRBV7-9 and TRBJ1-2, the CDR3 gives the full variable domain: DTGVSQNPRHKITKRGQNVTFRCDPISEHNRLYWYRQTLGQGPEFLTYFQNEAQLEKSRLLSDRFSAERPKGSFSTLEIQRTEQGDSAMYLCASSLERGYTFGSGTRLTVV.